This record looks at one T cell receptor beta chain sequence and its context. The data were taken from a study of blood T cell repertoires in COVID-19. On the study more broadly: PBMCs, B-cell-depleted T cells, or T cells provided the cDNA or gDNA that made up the material.

Under the authors' procedure: Amplification from reference gene primers served as the basis for estimated nucleated cell counts. Repertoires were generated with immunoSEQ multiplex PCR, while TCRdb's copy carries only in-frame clones and drops some. The D gene and trimming were derived from the DNA, and the V and J assignments and clone size from that table. Counted here are some 21,000 clones, about 93% occurring once; the ten biggest clones make up more than 15%. This TCR was sampled from a human donor in a cohort sampled during active COVID-19. Source material: peripheral blood.

CDR3 sequence (DNA): TGTGCCAGCAGTTTATGGAGCGCCGAGCAGTACTTC. Protein sequence: CASSLWSAEQYF. J is TRBJ2-7 and V is TRBV12-3 or TRBV12-4; D remains unclear. The V end was cut by 2 bases, the J end by 6 bases, with 8 bases between. The CDR3 extends over 12 amino acids.